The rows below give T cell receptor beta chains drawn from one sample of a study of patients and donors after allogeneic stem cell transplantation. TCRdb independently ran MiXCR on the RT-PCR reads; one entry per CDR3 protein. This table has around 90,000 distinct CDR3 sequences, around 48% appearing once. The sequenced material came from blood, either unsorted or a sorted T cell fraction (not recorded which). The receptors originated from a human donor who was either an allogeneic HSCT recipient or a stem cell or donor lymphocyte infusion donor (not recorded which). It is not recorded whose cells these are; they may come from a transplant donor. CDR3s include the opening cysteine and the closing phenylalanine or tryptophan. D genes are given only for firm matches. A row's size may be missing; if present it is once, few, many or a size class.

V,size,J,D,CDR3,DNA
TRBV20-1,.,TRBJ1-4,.,CSTREGPNEKLFF,TGCAGTACTAGGGAGGGTCCTAATGAAAAACTGTTTTTT
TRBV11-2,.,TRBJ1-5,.,CASSYEGGGQPQHF,TGTGCCAGCAGCTACGAGGGAGGAGGCCAGCCCCAGCATTTT
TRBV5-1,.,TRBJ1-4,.,CASQGDWEGKLFF,TGCGCCAGCCAAGGAGACTGGGAAGGAAAACTGTTTTTT
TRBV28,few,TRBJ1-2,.,CASSLGRPNYGYTF,TGTGCCAGCAGTTTGGGCAGGCCTAACTATGGCTACACCTTC
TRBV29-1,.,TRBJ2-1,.,CSVEGGLNNEQFF,TGCAGCGTTGAAGGTGGACTAAACAATGAGCAGTTCTTC
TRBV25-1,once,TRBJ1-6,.,CASSTHREGEGNSPLHF,TGTGCCAGCAGTACTCACAGGGAGGGCGAGGGGAATTCACCCCTCCACTTT
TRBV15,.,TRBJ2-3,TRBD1,CATSRTGTGGFDTQYF,TGTGCCACCAGCAGAACCGGGACAGGGGGCTTCGATACGCAGTATTTT
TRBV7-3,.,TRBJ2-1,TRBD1,CASSRTGLYNEQFF,TGTGCCAGCAGCCGGACAGGGCTGTACAATGAGCAGTTCTTC
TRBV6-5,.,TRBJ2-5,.,CASSYSRETQYF,TGTGCCAGCAGTTACTCCCGAGAGACCCAGTACTTC
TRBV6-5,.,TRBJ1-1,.,CASSHANTEAFF,TGTGCCAGCAGCCATGCCAACACTGAAGCTTTCTTT
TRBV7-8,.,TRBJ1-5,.,CASTGEPLGQPQHF,TGTGCCAGCACAGGGGAGCCCCTTGGTCAGCCCCAGCATTTT
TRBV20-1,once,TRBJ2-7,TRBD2,CSASRLSGIAHEQYF,TGCAGTGCTAGTCGACTTAGCGGGATTGCCCACGAGCAGTACTTC
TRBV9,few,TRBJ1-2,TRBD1,CASSSGTGGLVYGYTF,TGTGCCAGCAGCTCCGGGACAGGGGGCCTGGTCTATGGCTACACCTTC
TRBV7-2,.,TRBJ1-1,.,CASSSYTEAFF,TGTGCCAGCAGCTCCTACACTGAAGCTTTCTTT
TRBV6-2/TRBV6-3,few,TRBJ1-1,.,CASSYLVRNSEAFF,TGTGCCAGCAGTTACCTAGTCCGAAACTCGGAGGCTTTCTTT
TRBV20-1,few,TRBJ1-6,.,CSAPKGGAWNSPLHF,TGCAGTGCTCCTAAAGGCGGGGCCTGGAATTCACCCCTCCACTTT
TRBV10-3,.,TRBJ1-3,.,CAISESGGQSASGNTIYF,TGTGCCATCAGTGAGTCAGGGGGGCAAAGCGCCTCTGGAAACACCATATATTTT
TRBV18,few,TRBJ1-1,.,CASSPSRGGDTEAFF,TGTGCCAGCTCACCATCTCGGGGCGGGGACACTGAAGCTTTCTTT
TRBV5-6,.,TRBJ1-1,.,CASSLVGRGENTEAFF,TGTGCCAGCAGCCTAGTGGGCAGGGGCGAGAACACTGAAGCTTTCTTT
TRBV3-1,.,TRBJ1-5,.,CASSLGSQGSNQPQHF,TGTGCCAGCAGCCTAGGGTCCCAAGGTAGCAATCAGCCCCAGCATTTT
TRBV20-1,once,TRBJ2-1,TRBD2,CSAEFTGTRSHNEQFF,TGCAGTGCTGAATTTACCGGGACTAGAAGCCACAATGAGCAGTTCTTC
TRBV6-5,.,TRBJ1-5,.,CASSYSLLSNQPQHF,TGTGCCAGCAGTTACTCACTATTAAGCAATCAGCCCCAGCATTTT
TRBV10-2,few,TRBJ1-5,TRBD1,CASKGTEYSNQPQHF,TGCGCCAGCAAAGGGACAGAGTATAGCAATCAGCCCCAGCATTTT
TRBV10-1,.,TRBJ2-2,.,CASSPTGVGTGELFF,TGCGCCAGCTCCCCCACGGGAGTTGGCACCGGGGAGCTGTTTTTT
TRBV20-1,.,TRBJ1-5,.,CSAPEGPNQPQHF,TGCAGTGCGCCGGAGGGACCAAATCAGCCCCAGCATTTT
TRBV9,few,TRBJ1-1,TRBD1,CASSVGRGRTEAFF,TGTGCCAGCAGCGTAGGCAGGGGGCGAACTGAAGCTTTCTTT
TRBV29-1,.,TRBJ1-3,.,CSVDNSGNTIYF,TGCAGCGTTGACAACTCTGGAAACACCATATATTTT
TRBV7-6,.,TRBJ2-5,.,CASSSPSQETQYF,TGTGCCAGCAGCTCCCCTAGCCAAGAGACCCAGTACTTC
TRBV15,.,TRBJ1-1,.,CATSKAAGTEAFF,TGTGCCACCAGCAAGGCGGCGGGGACTGAAGCTTTCTTT
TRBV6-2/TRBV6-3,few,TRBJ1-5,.,CASSQQGPNQPQHF,TGTGCCAGCAGTCAACAGGGTCCCAATCAGCCCCAGCATTTT
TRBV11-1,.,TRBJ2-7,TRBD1,CASSSPGQEGRYEQYF,TGTGCCAGCAGCTCGCCCGGACAGGAAGGGCGCTACGAGCAGTACTTC
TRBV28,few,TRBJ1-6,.,CASSPNKGIIDSPLHF,TGTGCCAGCAGTCCTAATAAGGGGATCATAGATTCACCCCTCCACTTT
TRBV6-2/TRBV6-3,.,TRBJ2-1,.,CATANEQFF,TGTGCCACCGCCAATGAGCAGTTCTTC
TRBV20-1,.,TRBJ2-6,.,CSALDRLSGANVLTF,TGCAGTGCTTTGGACCGTCTCTCTGGGGCCAACGTCCTGACTTTC
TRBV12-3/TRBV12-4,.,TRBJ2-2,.,CASRGREGWGTGELFF,TGTGCCAGCAGGGGGAGAGAAGGGTGGGGAACCGGGGAGCTGTTTTTT
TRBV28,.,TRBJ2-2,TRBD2,CASSRLAPTGELFF,TGTGCCAGCAGCCGACTAGCGCCCACCGGGGAGCTGTTTTTT
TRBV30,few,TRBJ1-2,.,CAWSVPPLDNYGYTF,TGTGCCTGGAGTGTTCCCCCCCTCGATAACTATGGCTACACCTTC
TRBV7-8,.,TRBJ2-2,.,CASSLTSPGELFF,TGTGCCAGCAGCTTGACTAGTCCCGGGGAGCTGTTTTTT
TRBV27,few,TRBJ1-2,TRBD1,CASSSRQGSGYTF,TGTGCCAGCAGTTCCCGACAGGGTTCTGGCTACACCTTC
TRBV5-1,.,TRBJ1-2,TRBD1,CASSLGQGNYGYTF,TGCGCCAGCAGCTTAGGACAGGGAAACTATGGCTACACCTTC
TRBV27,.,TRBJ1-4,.,CASSLSGWAVLNEKLFF,TGTGCCAGCAGTTTATCGGGGTGGGCAGTTCTTAATGAAAAACTGTTTTTT
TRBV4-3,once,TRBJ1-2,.,CASSQDMEGSGYTF,TGCGCCAGCAGCCAAGATATGGAGGGGAGTGGCTACACCTTC
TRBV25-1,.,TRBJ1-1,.,CASSEFGSNTEAFF,TGTGCCAGCAGTGAATTTGGCAGTAACACTGAAGCTTTCTTT
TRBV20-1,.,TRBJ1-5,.,CSARTGLSNQPQHF,TGCAGTGCCCGAACAGGGCTTAGCAATCAGCCCCAGCATTTT
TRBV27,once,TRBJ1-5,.,CASSLMGVSQPQHF,TGTGCCAGCAGTTTAATGGGAGTTAGCCAGCCCCAGCATTTT
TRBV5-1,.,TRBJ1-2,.,CASSSADTANYGYTF,TGCGCCAGCAGCTCGGCGGACACAGCTAACTATGGCTACACCTTC
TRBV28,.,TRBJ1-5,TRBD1,CASTITGTAGNQPQHF,TGTGCCAGCACTATCACCGGGACAGCCGGGAACCAGCCCCAGCATTTT